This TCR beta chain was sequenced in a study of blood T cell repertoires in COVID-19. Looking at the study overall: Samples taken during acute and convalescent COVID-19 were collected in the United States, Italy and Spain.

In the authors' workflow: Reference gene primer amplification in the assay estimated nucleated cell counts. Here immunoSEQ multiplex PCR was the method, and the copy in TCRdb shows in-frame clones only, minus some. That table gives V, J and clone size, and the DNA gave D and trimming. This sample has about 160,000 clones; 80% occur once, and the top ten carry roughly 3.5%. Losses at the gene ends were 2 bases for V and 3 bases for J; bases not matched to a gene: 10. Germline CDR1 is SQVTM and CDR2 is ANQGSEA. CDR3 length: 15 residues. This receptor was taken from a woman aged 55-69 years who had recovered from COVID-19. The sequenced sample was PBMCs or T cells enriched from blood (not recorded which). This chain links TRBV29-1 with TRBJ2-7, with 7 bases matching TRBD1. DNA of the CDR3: TGCAGCGTTGAATTACTCGGGACAGAGTACTACGAGCAGTACTTC. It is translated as CSVELLGTEYYEQYF.